This T cell receptor (beta chain) was sequenced in a study of T cell responses to AZD1222 COVID-19 vaccine. Regarding the study as a whole: White British people made up most donors, females outnumbered males, and clonal diversity was possibly underestimated.

The table came from immunoSEQ multiplex PCR; TCRdb's copy has only in-frame clones and leaves some out. The data show 200,000 or so clones, 85% to 95% seen once. V lost 6 bases and J lost 3, with 15 bases in between. CDR1 and CDR2 from the germline V gene are MNHEY and SMNVEV (reference sequence). The CDR3 length is 15 residues. On this clone itself: Its antigen is still unknown.

Sequencing used peripheral blood, obtained on day 0 of AZD1222 vaccination. The gene calls are TRBV27 and TRBJ1-3, with D maybe TRBD1 (6 bases). This receptor was obtained from an adult in good health. The CDR3 spells CASSNPGAGGNTIYF. The DNA of the CDR3 is TGTGCCAGCAGCAACCCAGGGGCAGGTGGAAACACCATATATTTT.